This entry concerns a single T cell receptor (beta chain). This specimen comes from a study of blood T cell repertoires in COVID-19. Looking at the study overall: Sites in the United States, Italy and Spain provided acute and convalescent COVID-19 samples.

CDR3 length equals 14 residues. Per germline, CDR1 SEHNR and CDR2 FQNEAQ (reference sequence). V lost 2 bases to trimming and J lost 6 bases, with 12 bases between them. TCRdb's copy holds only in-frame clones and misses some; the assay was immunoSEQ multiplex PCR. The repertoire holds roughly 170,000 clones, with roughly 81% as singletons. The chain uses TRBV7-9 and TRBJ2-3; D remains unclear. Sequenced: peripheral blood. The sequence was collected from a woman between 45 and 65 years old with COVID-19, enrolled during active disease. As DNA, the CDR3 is TGTGCCAGCAGCTTAAGCCCACCTCGGGATACGCAGTATTTT. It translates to CASSLSPPRDTQYF.